The rows below give T cell receptor beta chains drawn from one sample of a study of T cell repertoires in cytomegalovirus infection. What these receptors recognize is not known. TCRdb independently ran MiXCR on the reads; one entry per CDR3 protein. The sample has 900,000 to 950,000 distinct CDR3 sequences, roughly 30% seen once. This specimen was cultured CD8+ T cells from PBMCs, taken from culture after CMV antigen stimulation. The source is a human donor in good health (CMV status not recorded). Some clones in this sample may be carry-over from other donors' samples. CDR3s include the opening cysteine and the closing phenylalanine or tryptophan. The order of the fields is J gene, D gene, clone size, V gene, CDR3 DNA, CDR3 protein. The D gene is left open where the match is weak. Size is omitted from some rows. Given values are once, few, many or a class for expanded clones.

j_gene: TRBJ1-2
d_gene: NA
abundance: NA
v_gene: TRBV19
CDR3nt: TGTGCCAGTTCCTATGTGGACCTCTATGGCTACACCTTC
CDR3aa: CASSYVDLYGYTF

j_gene: TRBJ2-1
d_gene: TRBD1
abundance: NA
v_gene: TRBV27
CDR3nt: TGTGCCAGCACTCCCGGACAGGGGGCTAATGAGCAGTTCTTC
CDR3aa: CASTPGQGANEQFF

j_gene: TRBJ2-7
d_gene: NA
abundance: NA
v_gene: TRBV20-1
CDR3nt: TGCAGTGCTAGTGTTACAGGGAGATACGAGCAGTACTTC
CDR3aa: CSASVTGRYEQYF

j_gene: TRBJ2-1
d_gene: NA
abundance: NA
v_gene: TRBV19
CDR3nt: TGTGCCAGTAGTCCCTCCCAGCGCGGGTCCTACAATGAGCAGTTCTTC
CDR3aa: CASSPSQRGSYNEQFF

j_gene: TRBJ2-3
d_gene: TRBD2
abundance: few
v_gene: TRBV4-3
CDR3nt: TGCGCCAGCAGCCAAGGTGGGAGGGCAGATACGCAGTATTTT
CDR3aa: CASSQGGRADTQYF

j_gene: TRBJ2-6
d_gene: TRBD2
abundance: once
v_gene: TRBV29-1
CDR3nt: TGCAGCGTTGGGCGGGAGGGTGGGGCCAACGTCCTGACTTTC
CDR3aa: CSVGREGGANVLTF

j_gene: TRBJ2-3
d_gene: TRBD2
abundance: NA
v_gene: TRBV7-9
CDR3nt: TGTGCCAGCAGCACGACTAGCGGGGGGGCGAGGGATACGCAGTATTTT
CDR3aa: CASSTTSGGARDTQYF

j_gene: TRBJ2-1
d_gene: TRBD2
abundance: once
v_gene: TRBV4-1
CDR3nt: TGCGCCAGCAGCCGAAACGGGGGACTAGGGGATGAGCAGTTCTTC
CDR3aa: CASSRNGGLGDEQFF

j_gene: TRBJ2-1
d_gene: TRBD1
abundance: NA
v_gene: TRBV4-1
CDR3nt: TGCGCCAGCAGCCAGCCGGGACAGGGGGTGCATGAGCAGTTCTTC
CDR3aa: CASSQPGQGVHEQFF

j_gene: TRBJ2-5
d_gene: TRBD2
abundance: NA
v_gene: TRBV6-2/TRBV6-3
CDR3nt: TGTGCCAGCATCGCCGCCCCGGGACTAGAAGCCAAGACCCAGTACTTC
CDR3aa: CASIAAPGLEAKTQYF

j_gene: TRBJ1-2
d_gene: NA
abundance: NA
v_gene: TRBV28
CDR3nt: TGTGCCAGCAGTTCTTGGGGTTGGACTAACTATGGCTACACCTTC
CDR3aa: CASSSWGWTNYGYTF

j_gene: TRBJ2-1
d_gene: TRBD2
abundance: NA
v_gene: TRBV2
CDR3nt: TGTGCCACTTGGACTAGCGGGGGGGCCGGGGAGCAGTTCTTC
CDR3aa: CATWTSGGAGEQFF

j_gene: TRBJ2-1
d_gene: NA
abundance: NA
v_gene: TRBV5-6
CDR3nt: TGTGCCAGCAGCCTACCCACCATACGATACAATGAGCAGTTCTTC
CDR3aa: CASSLPTIRYNEQFF

j_gene: TRBJ1-4
d_gene: NA
abundance: NA
v_gene: TRBV7-9
CDR3nt: TGTGCCAGCAGCACGGGGGCTTCTAATGAAAAACTGTTTTTT
CDR3aa: CASSTGASNEKLFF

j_gene: TRBJ2-7
d_gene: NA
abundance: many
v_gene: TRBV7-9
CDR3nt: TGTGCCAGCAGCTTAGCAAGGGCAGGGACCTACGAGCAGTACTTC
CDR3aa: CASSLARAGTYEQYF

j_gene: TRBJ1-5
d_gene: NA
abundance: NA
v_gene: TRBV7-9
CDR3nt: TGTGCCAGCAGCTTCTACAGGGAGGGGCACAATCAGCCCCAGCATTTT
CDR3aa: CASSFYREGHNQPQHF

j_gene: TRBJ1-1
d_gene: TRBD1
abundance: few
v_gene: TRBV2
CDR3nt: TGTGCCAGCAGTGAGAGTGGGACAGGGGTAAAGGACACTGAAGCTTTCTTT
CDR3aa: CASSESGTGVKDTEAFF

j_gene: TRBJ2-7
d_gene: NA
abundance: many
v_gene: TRBV12-3/TRBV12-4
CDR3nt: TGTGCCAGCAGTTTAGGGGGGCACGAGCAGTACTTC
CDR3aa: CASSLGGHEQYF

j_gene: TRBJ2-3
d_gene: TRBD1
abundance: few
v_gene: TRBV28
CDR3nt: TGTGCCAGCAGCCGACTACAGGGGACAGATACGCAGTATTTT
CDR3aa: CASSRLQGTDTQYF

j_gene: TRBJ1-4
d_gene: TRBD1
abundance: NA
v_gene: TRBV6-2/TRBV6-3
CDR3nt: TGTGCCAGCAGTGAACTTTGGGACAGGGTTGAAAAACTGTTTTTT
CDR3aa: CASSELWDRVEKLFF

j_gene: TRBJ2-1
d_gene: TRBD2
abundance: NA
v_gene: TRBV9
CDR3nt: TGTGCCAGCAGCGTCAGCGGGGGGGCGACGATTGAGCAGTTCTTC
CDR3aa: CASSVSGGATIEQFF

j_gene: TRBJ2-7
d_gene: NA
abundance: NA
v_gene: TRBV6-6
CDR3nt: TGTGCCAGCAGTGAGACCTCCCCCTACGAGCAGTACTTC
CDR3aa: CASSETSPYEQYF

j_gene: TRBJ2-4
d_gene: NA
abundance: NA
v_gene: TRBV2
CDR3nt: TGTGCCAGCAGTGAAGGGGATCCGTACTTC
CDR3aa: CASSEGDPYF

j_gene: TRBJ1-4
d_gene: TRBD1
abundance: few
v_gene: TRBV27
CDR3nt: TGTGCCAGCAGTTTGTACAGGGGGACCGGCGAAAAACTGTTTTTT
CDR3aa: CASSLYRGTGEKLFF

j_gene: TRBJ2-7
d_gene: NA
abundance: few
v_gene: TRBV6-1
CDR3nt: TGTGCCAGCAGTTATTCAGGGGATACGTACGAGCAGTACTTC
CDR3aa: CASSYSGDTYEQYF

j_gene: TRBJ1-1
d_gene: NA
abundance: few
v_gene: TRBV4-3
CDR3nt: TGCGCCAGCAGCCAAGATACAGGTGAAGCTTTCTTT
CDR3aa: CASSQDTGEAFF

j_gene: TRBJ2-7
d_gene: TRBD2
abundance: NA
v_gene: TRBV27
CDR3nt: TGTGCCAGTAGTACGTCGGGGGGTTACGAGCAGTACTTC
CDR3aa: CASSTSGGYEQYF

j_gene: TRBJ2-5
d_gene: TRBD2
abundance: many
v_gene: TRBV6-1
CDR3nt: TGTGCCAGCAGTGAAGGCGGTAGCGGGGGGGAGGTGGAGACCCAGTACTTC
CDR3aa: CASSEGGSGGEVETQYF

j_gene: TRBJ1-5
d_gene: NA
abundance: few
v_gene: TRBV6-5
CDR3nt: TGTGCCAGCAGTTACTCTACCGACCCCAGCAATCAGCCCCAGCATTTT
CDR3aa: CASSYSTDPSNQPQHF

j_gene: TRBJ2-3
d_gene: TRBD2
abundance: many
v_gene: TRBV6-1
CDR3nt: TGTGCCAGCAGTTTCTCACTAGCGGGGGGGGAAGATACGCAGTATTTT
CDR3aa: CASSFSLAGGEDTQYF

j_gene: TRBJ2-1
d_gene: NA
abundance: few
v_gene: TRBV7-6
CDR3nt: TGTGCCAGCAGCTTAGGGGGGGTTGCGAACGGCAATGAGCAGTTCTTC
CDR3aa: CASSLGGVANGNEQFF

j_gene: TRBJ2-1
d_gene: NA
abundance: NA
v_gene: TRBV19
CDR3nt: TGTGCCAGTACCACCAATGGGGGAAGCTCCTACAATGAGCAGTTCTTC
CDR3aa: CASTTNGGSSYNEQFF

j_gene: TRBJ1-5
d_gene: NA
abundance: many
v_gene: TRBV7-2
CDR3nt: TGTGCCAGCAGCTTGCCAGACTCGGGGGGCAATCAGCCCCAGCATTTT
CDR3aa: CASSLPDSGGNQPQHF

j_gene: TRBJ2-5
d_gene: TRBD2
abundance: few
v_gene: TRBV12-3/TRBV12-4
CDR3nt: TGTGCCAGCAGTGTTTCGGGGGGAGGTGGGGAGACCCAGTACTTC
CDR3aa: CASSVSGGGGETQYF